These 30 T cell receptor beta chains came from one sample sequenced in a study of T cell responses to AZD1222 COVID-19 vaccine. Method: immunoSEQ multiplex PCR; TCRdb's copy keeps in-frame clones and lacks some. This table has around 180,000 clones, 85% to 90% appearing once. Sequencing used peripheral blood, obtained on day 0 of AZD1222 vaccination. These receptors originate from an adult in good health.

This clone came up once. This sequence joins TRBV3-1 (or the pseudogene TRBV3-2) and TRBJ2-2, with D unclear. CDR1 and CDR2 from the germline V gene are LGHDT and YNNKEL (reference sequence). V shed 3 bases and J shed 0 bases, with 5 bases lying between them. The CDR3 covers 14 residues. CDR3 bases: TGTGCCAGCAGCCATTTCTCGAACACCGGGGAGCTGTTTTTT. Encoded protein: CASSHFSNTGELFF.

Regarding this clone: Other DNA sequences from this sample encode an identical CDR3 as well. V gene TRBV9 combines with J gene TRBJ2-2; D gene uncertain. The V gene lost 1 base and the J gene lost 2 bases, with 0 bases spanning the gap. Germline V gives CDR1 SGDLS, CDR2 YYNGEE. This CDR3 is built from 12 residues. The CDR3, as DNA: TGTGCCAGCAGCGTAAACACCGGGGAGCTGTTTTTT. Translated: CASSVNTGELFF. The variable domain in full, completed from reference TRBV9 and TRBJ2-2, reads DSGVTQTPKHLITATGQRVTLRCSPRSGDLSVYWYQQSLDQGLQFLIQYYNGEERAKGNILERFSAQQFPDLHSELNLSSLELGDSALYFCASSVNTGELFFGEGSRLTVL.

The gene calls are TRBV28 and TRBJ1-1; D not resolved. Per germline, CDR1 MDHEN and CDR2 SYDVKM. The CDR3 is 14 amino acids. Deletions cut 5 bases from V and 2 bases from J, with 12 bases between. For the CDR3, the DNA is TGTGCCAGCAGTCCCACGGGTGGTAACACTGAAGCTTTCTTT. This sequence encodes CASSPTGGNTEAFF.

V usage is TRBV7-2 and J usage is TRBJ2-1, with a possible D match to TRBD1 (5 bases). The CDR3 has 18 amino acids. The V end was cut by 7 bases, the J end by 0 bases, with 22 bases between. Looked up from germline, CDR1 is SGHTA and CDR2 is FQGNSA. CDR3 DNA: TGTGCCAGCAACAGTGGGGCAGGTCAATACAGCTCCTACAATGAGCAGTTCTTC. Its protein is CASNSGAGQYSSYNEQFF.

The chain is built from TRBV7-6 and TRBJ1-1; perhaps TRBD1 as D (6 bases). Germline CDR1 SGHVS, CDR2 FNYEAQ. CDR3 length: 14 amino acids. The ends were cut back, 4 bases at V and 2 bases at J, with 11 bases in the middle. DNA for the CDR3: TGTGCCAGCAGCTCCCGGGGGGCTAACACTGAAGCTTTCTTT. Amino acids: CASSSRGANTEAFF.

The chain recombines TRBV11-2 with TRBJ1-1; 8 bases line up with TRBD1. CDR1 is SGHAT and CDR2 is FQNNGV in the germline V gene. V trimming: 5 bases; J trimming: 10 bases; junction bases outside the gene matches: 3. This CDR3 contains 11 residues. In nucleotides, the CDR3 is TGTGCCAGCAGCCTCGGACAGGGAGCTTTCTTT. It encodes CASSLGQGAFF.

This chain joins TRBV11-2 and TRBJ2-3; D unresolved. V was trimmed by 1 base and J by 1 base, leaving 9 bases between them. This CDR3 is built from 15 residues. The V gene's germline CDR1 is SGHAT and CDR2 FQNNGV. The CDR3 reads CASSLATVGTDTQYF. CDR3 DNA: TGTGCCAGCAGCTTAGCTACAGTTGGCACAGATACGCAGTATTTT.

The V and J genes are TRBV24-1 and TRBJ2-2; D possibly corresponds to TRBD1 (5 bases). With 3 bases removed from V and 1 base from J, the gap between germline ends came to 8 bases. The length of the CDR3 is 15 residues. Germline CDR1 and CDR2: KGHDR and SFDVKD. CDR3 coding DNA: TGTGCCACCAGTGATCCAGGGCGGAACACCGGGGAGCTGTTTTTT. Translating it yields CATSDPGRNTGELFF.

The chain combines TRBV6-1 with TRBJ1-1, with a tentative D call TRBD1 (5 bases). Trimming left V 3 bases short and J 0 bases short, with 14 bases between. CDR1 is MNHNS, CDR2 SASEGT, per germline. The CDR3 consists of 16 residues. This CDR3 reads CASSEVGEMLNTEAFF. CDR3 bases: TGTGCCAGCAGTGAGGTGGGGGAAATGTTGAACACTGAAGCTTTCTTT.

The J gene is TRBJ2-4, the V gene TRBV18, with D maybe TRBD1 (6 bases). Germline V gives CDR1 KGHSH, CDR2 LQKENI. The CDR3 has 16 amino acids. Deletions cut 0 bases from V and 0 bases from J, with 9 bases between. The CDR3 DNA sequence: TGTGCCAGCTCACCACCGGACAGCCTAGCCAAAAACATTCAGTACTTC. Amino acids: CASSPPDSLAKNIQYF.

V usage is TRBV6-5 and J usage is TRBJ1-5; D is unresolved. This CDR3 contains 11 residues. V lost 6 bases and J 4 bases, leaving 4 bases between the germline ends. Germline V CDR1 and CDR2: MNHEY, SVGAGI. The CDR3 loop is CASRDNQPQHF. DNA for the CDR3: TGTGCCAGCAGAGATAATCAGCCCCAGCATTTT.

This clone has more than one count but fewer than ten. V is TRBV2 and J is TRBJ1-1, with D perhaps matching TRBD1 (5 bases). Trimming removed 3 bases from V and 6 bases from J, with 14 bases in between. The germline CDR1 and CDR2 sequences are SNHLY and FYNNEI. The CDR3 extends over 14 amino acids. CDR3 DNA: TGTGCCAGCAGTGATCTTTGGGCAGGGCCTGAAGCTTTCTTT. It translates to CASSDLWAGPEAFF.

This chain joins TRBV12-3 or TRBV12-4 and TRBJ2-5; weak D call: TRBD1 (5 bases). The CDR3 has 13 residues. V lost 5 bases and J 1 base, leaving 8 bases between the germline ends. The CDR3 sequence: CASSPDTQETQYF. The CDR3 DNA reads TGTGCCAGCAGTCCGGACACCCAAGAGACCCAGTACTTC.

This chain joins TRBV30 and TRBJ2-1; TRBD1 aligns across 11 bases. There are 15 residues in the CDR3. V trimming: 1 base; J trimming: 6 bases; junction bases outside the gene matches: 5. Germline lookup yields CDR1 GTSNPN and CDR2 SVGIG (reference sequence). CDR3 DNA sequence: TGTGCCTGGAGTGCAGGACAGGGGGCTTTCAATGAGCAGTTCTTC. This encodes CAWSAGQGAFNEQFF.

J is TRBJ2-5 and V is TRBV5-1; perhaps TRBD2 as D (6 bases). V shed 2 bases and J shed 0 bases, with 8 bases lying between them. There are 14 residues in the CDR3. CDR1 is SGHRS, CDR2 YFSETQ, per germline. CDR3 coding DNA: TGCGCCAGCAGCTTCTGGGAGGACCAAGAGACCCAGTACTTC. Its protein is CASSFWEDQETQYF.

This chain connects TRBV4-3 to TRBJ2-1; D remains unclear. The CDR3 is made up of 15 amino acids. Germline CDR1 reads LGHNA; CDR2 reads YSLEER. V was pared by 1 base and J by 3 bases, with 10 bases between. The CDR3 here is CASSQAATSYNEQFF. In DNA form, the CDR3 reads TGCGCCAGCAGCCAAGCTGCGACAAGCTACAATGAGCAGTTCTTC.

J is TRBJ2-7 and V is TRBV4-2; 10 positions match TRBD1. V shed 6 bases, J shed 6 bases, and the junction held 8 bases outside the gene matches. The CDR3 spans 14 residues. Germline V gives CDR1 LGHNA, CDR2 YNFKEQ. The CDR3 region has the DNA TGTGCCAGCAGTCGACAGGGGGCAAAGAGCGAGCAGTACTTC. Protein product: CASSRQGAKSEQYF.

V gene TRBV29-1 combines with J gene TRBJ1-2, with a weak D call TRBD1 (6 bases). V lost 5 bases and J 0 bases, leaving 13 bases between the germline ends. The CDR3 runs 14 residues. Germline lookup yields CDR1 SQVTM and CDR2 ANQGSEA. The CDR3 region is CSVWERDTNYGYTF. DNA for the CDR3: TGCAGCGTTTGGGAGAGGGACACTAACTATGGCTACACCTTC.

The chain is built from TRBV7-8 and TRBJ1-3; D is unresolved. The germline V and J ends were trimmed by 5 bases and 0 bases, with 17 bases remaining between them. Germline V lookup: CDR1 SGHVS, CDR2 FQNEAQ. The CDR3 totals 17 residues. CDR3 nucleotides: TGTGCCAGCAGCCTCGGTACTAGATTCCTCTCTGGAAACACCATATATTTT. It specifies CASSLGTRFLSGNTIYF.

This clone was seen only once. The chain couples TRBV15 to TRBJ2-5; TRBD2 matches 12 bases. V gave up 2 bases and J gave up 3 bases; unmatched junction bases: 4. The germline gives CDR1 LNHNV, CDR2 YYDKDF (reference sequence). The CDR3 is 16 residues long. CDR3 in DNA: TGTGCCACCAGCAGATCGTCTAGCGGGGGGGAAGAGACCCAGTACTTC. Protein product: CATSRSSSGGEETQYF.

The genes are TRBV5-6 and TRBJ2-3; 10 bases match TRBD2. V was clipped by 3 bases and J by 2 bases; unmatched bases: 6. This CDR3 comprises 16 residues. The germline CDR1 and CDR2 sequences are SGHDT and YYEEEE. The CDR3 loop is CASSSGAGGPTDTQYF. The CDR3 nucleotides are TGTGCCAGCAGCTCAGGAGCGGGGGGGCCCACAGATACGCAGTATTTT.

This chain uses TRBV19 with TRBJ2-1, with TRBD1 matching over 9 bases. Germline-derived CDR1 and CDR2 are LNHDA and SQIVND (reference sequence). The junction had 3 bases not matched to a gene; V was cut back by 5 bases and J by 1 base. CDR3 length: 15 residues. In DNA, the CDR3 is TGTGCCAGTAGTCTGGGACAGGGTTCCTACAATGAGCAGTTCTTC. Protein: CASSLGQGSYNEQFF.

This chain joins TRBV4-2 and TRBJ2-1, with 7 bases lining up with TRBD1. Germline V CDR1 and CDR2: LGHNA, YNFKEQ. This CDR3 region has 16 residues. V trimming: 0 bases; J trimming: 2 bases; junction bases outside the gene matches: 4. This CDR3 reads CASSQEGTAAYNEQFF. As DNA, the CDR3 is TGTGCCAGCAGCCAAGAAGGGACAGCCGCCTACAATGAGCAGTTCTTC.

This clone has only one observation. The genes are TRBV7-7 and TRBJ2-7; tentative D call: TRBD1 (5 bases). Germline lookup yields CDR1 SSHAT and CDR2 FNYEAQ (reference sequence). The CDR3 runs to 15 residues. The CDR3, as DNA: TGTGCTAGCAGCTTCCGCACACCACAGGTTCACGAGCAGTACGTC. Translated, it gives CASSFRTPQVHEQYV.

J is TRBJ2-5 and V is TRBV5-1; 8 bases line up with TRBD1. Unmatched junction bases numbered 3, after V lost 3 bases and J lost 5 bases. There are 13 residues in the CDR3. Germline V gene lookup returns CDR1 SGHRS and CDR2 YFSETQ. The CDR3 region has the DNA TGCGCCAGCAGCTCAGGGGGCGCTGAGACCCAGTACTTC. Protein: CASSSGGAETQYF.

The chain combines TRBV13 with TRBJ2-2; D is uncertain. The CDR3 totals 13 residues. Germline loops: CDR1 PRHDT, CDR2 FYEKMQ (reference sequence). The germline V and J ends were trimmed by 2 bases and 4 bases, with 5 bases remaining between them. The CDR3 region is CASSLSVTGELFF. The CDR3 region has the DNA TGTGCCAGCAGCTTATCAGTCACCGGGGAGCTGTTTTTT.

The rearrangement joins TRBV7-8 to TRBJ2-5; the D gene is possibly TRBD2 (5 bases). The CDR3 runs to 13 residues. The germline V gene has CDR1 SGHVS and CDR2 FQNEAQ. Deletions cut 5 bases from V and 1 base from J, with 8 bases between. The CDR3 loop is CASSRGFQETQYF. Written as DNA, the CDR3 is TGTGCCAGCAGCCGGGGATTCCAAGAGACCCAGTACTTC. Filled out from reference TRBV7-8 and TRBJ2-5, the complete variable domain reads GAGVSQSPRYKVAKRGQDVALRCDPISGHVSLFWYQQALGQGPEFLTYFQNEAQLDKSGLPSDRFFAERPEGSVSTLKIQRTQQEDSAVYLCASSRGFQETQYFGPGTRLLVL.

The chain employs TRBV6-5 and TRBJ2-3, with a weak D call TRBD2 (6 bases). Trimming stripped 8 bases from V and 1 base from J, with 7 bases between. The CDR3 spans 12 residues. CDR1 MNHEY and CDR2 SVGAGI come from the germline V gene. DNA of the CDR3: TGTGCCAGCGGACTACGCACAGATACGCAGTATTTT. It is translated as CASGLRTDTQYF.

The rearrangement uses TRBV5-1 and TRBJ1-6, with 10 bases fitting TRBD1. The CDR3 has 15 residues. V lost 2 bases and J lost 8; bases outside the gene matches: 4. The germline CDR1 and CDR2 sequences are SGHRS and YFSETQ. CDR3 sequence: CASSFSGTGDSPLHF. Written as DNA, the CDR3 is TGCGCCAGCAGCTTCTCCGGGACAGGGGATTCACCCCTCCACTTT.

V is TRBV27 and J is TRBJ1-6; D remains ambiguous. V was clipped by 6 bases and J by 4 bases, with 7 bases between them. Germline values: CDR1 MNHEY, CDR2 SMNVEV (reference sequence). The CDR3 consists of 13 residues. The CDR3 DNA follows: TGTGCCAGCAGGAGCTCTTATAATTCACCCCTCCACTTT. Amino acids: CASRSSYNSPLHF.